The clone carrying this T cell receptor beta chain was detected ten times or more. Antigen unknown. These data originate in a study of identical twins. This CDR3 is built from 14 residues. CDR1 and CDR2 from the germline V gene are SQVTM and ANQGSEA. V was trimmed by 5 bases and J by 0 bases, leaving 11 bases between them. From the 5' RACE reads, TCRdb called clonotypes with MiXCR, one entry per CDR3 protein. The sample lists 500,000 to 550,000 distinct CDR3 sequences, roughly a fifth occurring once. Findings and caveats of the study: Cross-sectional statistics underpinned the conclusions; the same donors were not followed.

Every donor was a healthy Caucasian. These data were likewise used in another study, on T cells expressing NK-cell markers. That source notes: Sorted CD3+CD56-NKG2C+, CD3+CD56+NKG2C+ and CD3+CD56+NKG2C- T cells supplied the TCR beta repertoires.

The receptor was isolated from a woman under 30 in good health. Sequencing used CD4+ T cells sorted from blood. The chain recombines TRBV29-1 with TRBJ1-3; no definite D call. As DNA, the CDR3 is TGCAGCGTTCGGCTAGGGAACTCTGGAAACACCATATATTTT. Translated: CSVRLGNSGNTIYF.